These 19 T cell receptor beta chains were all obtained from the same sample, sequenced in a study of radiotherapy plus CTLA-4 blockade in lung cancer. TCRdb keeps only in-frame clones here, not all; method: immunoSEQ multiplex PCR. This sample yields 50,000 to 65,000 clones, of which roughly 77% are seen a single time; approximately 9% belongs to the top ten. Sequencing used peripheral blood, obtained from a patient treated with radiotherapy plus ipilimumab. Every receptor here comes from a human donor with non-small cell lung cancer who had a complete response to radiotherapy plus ipilimumab.

The rearrangement uses TRBV7-2 and TRBJ1-1, with D hard to call. The germline CDR1 and CDR2 sequences are SGHTA and FQGNSA. V dropped 3 bases and J dropped 3 bases, with 2 bases sitting between them. This CDR3 has 11 amino acids. The CDR3 spells CASSFDTEAFF. DNA of the CDR3: TGTGCCAGCAGCTTCGACACTGAAGCTTTCTTT.

CDR3 sequence reads: CASGQQGAYTEAFF. CDR3 DNA sequence: TGTGCTAGTGGCCAACAGGGCGCATACACTGAAGCTTTCTTT. The gene calls are TRBV12-5 and TRBJ1-1, with D possibly TRBD1 on 6 matching bases. Trimming cost V 6 bases and J 3 bases, with 14 bases left between them. Germline V gene data show CDR1 as LGHNT and CDR2 as FRNRAP. The CDR3 is 14 residues long.

As DNA, the CDR3 is TGTGCCAGCAGTCCCTCGACAGACTCCTACGAGCAGTACGTC. Encoded protein: CASSPSTDSYEQYV. The chain combines TRBV27 with TRBJ2-7, with a weak D call TRBD1 (5 bases). This CDR3 has 14 amino acids. Germline V gene sequence: CDR1 MNHEY, CDR2 SMNVEV (reference sequence). With 5 bases removed from V and 0 bases from J, the gap between germline ends came to 11 bases.

The CDR3 DNA sequence: TGTGCCAGCAGGTCCATCTCAGGGCACACTGAAGCTTTCTTT. This encodes CASRSISGHTEAFF. This chain joins TRBV2 and TRBJ1-1; weak D call: TRBD1 (5 bases). The CDR3 is 14 residues long. Germline CDR1 SNHLY, CDR2 FYNNEI. Between the trimmed V and J ends, which lost 6 bases and 3 bases, there was a span of 14 bases.

The rearrangement uses TRBV19 and TRBJ1-5, with TRBD1 matching 12 bases. With V trimmed by 7 bases and J by 6 bases, 7 bases remained unmatched. This CDR3 contains 15 residues. Germline V gene data show CDR1 as LNHDA and CDR2 as SQIVND (reference sequence). The CDR3 region is CASTGTGGYTQPQHF. In DNA form, the CDR3 reads TGTGCCAGTACCGGGACAGGGGGCTACACTCAGCCCCAGCATTTT.

The chain is built from TRBV5-4 and TRBJ1-2; no clear D gene. Trimming left V 2 bases short and J 5 bases short, with 13 bases between. The CDR3 is 14 amino acids. CDR1 SGHNT and CDR2 YYREEE come from the germline V gene (reference sequence). CDR3 sequence (DNA): TGTGCCAGCAGCTTAGTGGACTCTCCGTATGGCTACACCTTC. Its protein is CASSLVDSPYGYTF.

The gene calls are TRBV5-5 and TRBJ1-2; no clear D gene. Per germline, CDR1 SGHKS and CDR2 YYEKEE (reference sequence). CDR3 length equals 14 residues. V was trimmed by 0 bases and J by 4 bases, leaving 10 bases between them. CDR3 amino acids: CASSLAWAGYGYTF. The CDR3 region has the DNA TGTGCCAGCAGCTTGGCCTGGGCGGGCTATGGCTACACCTTC.

The gene calls are TRBV19 and TRBJ1-5; the match to TRBD1 covers 11 bases. The CDR3 has 18 amino acids. Germline loops: CDR1 LNHDA, CDR2 SQIVND (reference sequence). V lost 5 bases and J lost 4; bases outside the gene matches: 13. CDR3: CASSSRTGGAPGNQPQHF. The CDR3 bases are TGTGCCAGTAGTTCTCGGACAGGGGGCGCCCCGGGAAATCAGCCCCAGCATTTT.

The genes are TRBV6-6 and TRBJ1-2, with no clear D. In germline, CDR1 is MNHNY, CDR2 SVGAGI (reference sequence). With 4 bases removed from V and 8 bases from J, the gap between germline ends came to 11 bases. The CDR3 loop spans 12 amino acids. In DNA, the CDR3 is TGTGCCAGCAGTTTTGGGCCGTTCGGCTACACCTTC. It encodes CASSFGPFGYTF.

The chain employs TRBV7-2 and TRBJ1-3, with D possibly TRBD1 on 5 matching bases. V dropped 5 bases and J dropped 0 bases, with 8 bases sitting between them. Germline V CDR1 and CDR2: SGHTA, FQGNSA. CDR3 length: 14 amino acids. The CDR3, as DNA: TGTGCCAGCAGCCCAGGGTTCTCTGGAAACACCATATATTTT. It specifies CASSPGFSGNTIYF.

The chain is built from TRBV11-2 and TRBJ2-1; the match to TRBD2 covers 9 bases. J lost 12 bases, V lost 5 bases, and 17 bases had no gene match. Germline V lookup: CDR1 SGHAT, CDR2 FQNNGV. CDR3 length: 16 residues. The CDR3 loop is CASSPIPRGGRGGQFF. The CDR3 DNA follows: TGTGCCAGCAGCCCAATCCCGCGCGGCGGGCGGGGGGGGCAGTTCTTC. Complete variable domain (other parts from reference TRBV11-2 and TRBJ2-1): EAGVAQSPRYKIIEKRQSVAFWCNPISGHATLYWYQQILGQGPKLLIQFQNNGVVDDSQLPKDRFSAERLKGVDSTLKIQPAKLEDSAVYLCASSPIPRGGRGGQFFGPGTRLTVL.

This sequence joins TRBV2 and TRBJ2-3, with D possibly matching TRBD1 (5 bases). There are 13 residues in the CDR3. Looked up from germline, CDR1 is SNHLY and CDR2 is FYNNEI. V lost 5 bases, J lost 7 bases, and 13 bases lay in between. CDR3 protein: CASSRQGENTQYF. The CDR3 coding sequence is TGTGCCAGCAGTCGCCAGGGCGAAAATACGCAGTATTTT.

This clone showed up just a few times. V usage is TRBV4-3 and J usage is TRBJ1-2; a weak D match, TRBD1 (6 bases). The V end was cut by 6 bases, the J end by 4 bases, with 15 bases between. Germline CDR1 is LGHNA and CDR2 is YSLEER. This CDR3 comprises 14 residues. CDR3 in amino acids: CASRNPGQVYGYTF. The CDR3 DNA follows: TGCGCCAGCAGGAATCCGGGACAAGTCTATGGCTACACCTTC.

The J gene is TRBJ1-1, the V gene TRBV10-3; 9 bases match TRBD1. Unmatched junction bases numbered 2, after V lost 4 bases and J lost 2 bases. Germline V gene lookup returns CDR1 ENHRY and CDR2 SYGVKD. The CDR3 extends over 14 amino acids. In nucleotides, the CDR3 is TGTGCCATCAGTGTGACAGGGGGTAACACTGAAGCTTTCTTT. It specifies CAISVTGGNTEAFF.

V and J are TRBV19 and TRBJ1-2; 10 bases are a match to TRBD1. CDR3 length: 14 residues. Germline values: CDR1 LNHDA, CDR2 SQIVND (reference sequence). V was pared by 1 base and J by 5 bases, with 1 base of the junction left unmatched. This CDR3 reads CASSIGTGGYGYTF. The CDR3 DNA reads TGTGCCAGTAGTATAGGGACAGGGGGATATGGCTACACCTTC.

The genes are TRBV5-6 and TRBJ1-2; D remains unclear. The V end was cut by 3 bases, the J end by 0 bases, with 9 bases between. CDR3 length equals 14 residues. Germline V lookup: CDR1 SGHDT, CDR2 YYEEEE. CDR3 in DNA: TGTGCCAGCAGCTCCCCGGGGACTAACTATGGCTACACCTTC. Its translation is CASSSPGTNYGYTF.

This chain uses TRBV5-1 with TRBJ2-7; D not resolved. The V gene's germline CDR1 is SGHRS and CDR2 YFSETQ. The CDR3 has 13 amino acids. Trimming took 0 bases from V and 3 from J, leaving 7 bases between them. The CDR3 region has the DNA TGCGCCAGCAGCTTGGGGGCAGACTACGAGCAGTACTTC. This gives the protein CASSLGADYEQYF.

The chain joins TRBV5-4 to TRBJ2-7; the D gene is possibly TRBD2 (6 bases). The germline gives CDR1 SGHNT, CDR2 YYREEE (reference sequence). CDR3 length: 12 amino acids. Trimming shortened V by 6 bases and J by 5 bases, and 12 bases separated the two germline ends. The CDR3 DNA follows: TGTGCCAGCACCATAAGGGAGGACGAGCAGTACGTC. Amino acid sequence: CASTIREDEQYV.

DNA for the CDR3: TGTGCCAGCAGCTTCCCAGGGGGCGGTAAGGCTGAAGCTTTCTTT. It codes for CASSFPGGGKAEAFF. The rearrangement uses TRBV7-9 and TRBJ1-1, with TRBD1 matching 8 bases. This CDR3 region has 15 residues. J was trimmed by 6 bases and V by 3 bases; bases with no gene match: 9. Germline V gives CDR1 SEHNR, CDR2 FQNEAQ (reference sequence).